The clone carrying this T cell receptor beta chain was detected only a few times. The method was immunoSEQ multiplex PCR; TCRdb's version includes in-frame clones alone and lacks a portion of them. There are some 100,000 clones in the sample; around four fifths occur only once, and over 10% lies in the top ten. This sample stems from a study of blood T cell repertoires in COVID-19. Overall study: Sites across the United States, Italy and Spain contributed samples from acute and convalescent COVID-19. T cells, B-cell-depleted T cells, or PBMCs provided the cDNA or gDNA that served as material.

The germline CDR1 and CDR2 sequences are MNHEY and SVGAGI. The CDR3 loop spans 15 amino acids. V was cut by 8 bases and J by 1 base, with 17 bases left in between. This rearrangement joins TRBV6-5 to TRBJ1-1; D call uncertain. The sequenced material came from peripheral blood. This TCR derives from a man aged 45 to 65 with active or convalescent COVID-19. The CDR3 nucleotides are TGTGCCAGCGGATTAGACTACACGGCGAACACTGAAGCTTTCTTT. This encodes CASGLDYTANTEAFF.